These 2 T cell receptor beta chains share one sample of origin, sequenced in a study of Graves' ophthalmopathy and Graves' hyperthyroidism. RNA transcripts served as template for amplifying TCR beta CDR3 sequences. First-round RT-PCR employed HTBI primers, with a second-round multiplex PCR after it. MiXCR, run by TCRdb on the multiplex PCR reads, gives a single entry per CDR3 protein. The sample comprises 200,000 to 250,000 distinct CDR3 sequences, under 30% of which are singletons, and 8.5% to 9.5% rests with the top ten. Specimen: peripheral blood. These receptors all come from a man in his fifties or sixties with Graves' ophthalmopathy.

This sequence joins TRBV6-5 and TRBJ2-7, with 10 bases matching TRBD1. Germline V gene lookup returns CDR1 MNHEY and CDR2 SVGAGI. The CDR3 totals 15 residues. J lost 5 bases, V lost 0 bases, and 4 bases had no gene match. For the CDR3, the DNA is TGTGCCAGCAGTTACTCCGGGACAGGGGTCGACGAGCAGTACTTC. This encodes CASSYSGTGVDEQYF.

A few counts support this clonotype. This sequence joins TRBV6-2 or TRBV6-3 and TRBJ1-1; D gene ambiguous. V lost 11 bases, J lost 0 bases, and 13 bases lay in between. The CDR3 runs to 13 residues. Germline V lookup: CDR1 MNHEY, CDR2 SVGEGT. CDR3 DNA: TGTGCCTCCCGCTTTGAGGTGAACACTGAAGCTTTCTTT. This sequence encodes CASRFEVNTEAFF.